A selection of T cell receptor beta chains follows, all from one sample in a study of T cell repertoires in cytomegalovirus infection. These receptors' targets are unknown. TCRdb used MiXCR to reprocess the reads, holding one entry per CDR3 protein. The sample has just under 500,000 distinct CDR3 sequences, roughly a third seen once. The material was cultured PBMCs, obtained from culture after CMV antigen stimulation. The source is a human donor in good health (CMV status not recorded). Some clones in this sample may be carry-over from other donors' samples. The CDR3 runs from the conserved cysteine through the conserved F or W. The D gene is left open where the match is weak. Clone size is stated in some rows and not others, as once, few, many or a class when expanded.

CDR3 protein: CASSPASGTTDTQYF; CDR3 DNA: TGTGCCAGCAGCCCGGCTAGCGGTACCACAGATACGCAGTATTTT; D gene: TRBD2; V gene: TRBV7-2; clone size: many; J gene: TRBJ2-3
CDR3 protein: CASSHIRRDRHHEQYF; CDR3 DNA: TGTGCCAGCAGTCATATCCGCCGGGACAGGCACCACGAGCAGTACTTC; D gene: TRBD1; V gene: TRBV6-2/TRBV6-3; clone size: few; J gene: TRBJ2-7
CDR3 protein: CSAPPGPTEAFF; CDR3 DNA: TGCAGTGCTCCCCCGGGACCCACTGAAGCTTTCTTT; D gene: NA; V gene: TRBV20-1; clone size: NA; J gene: TRBJ1-1
CDR3 protein: CASSFGGTGELFF; CDR3 DNA: TGTGCCAGCAGTTTTGGGGGGACCGGGGAGCTGTTTTTT; D gene: NA; V gene: TRBV12-3/TRBV12-4; clone size: many; J gene: TRBJ2-2
CDR3 protein: CASSRGLAAHNEQFF; CDR3 DNA: TGTGCCAGCAGCAGAGGACTAGCGGCCCACAATGAGCAGTTCTTC; D gene: TRBD2; V gene: TRBV7-3; clone size: few; J gene: TRBJ2-1
CDR3 protein: CASSQRETGIWDEQYF; CDR3 DNA: TGCGCCAGCAGCCAAAGGGAGACAGGAATATGGGACGAGCAGTACTTC; D gene: NA; V gene: TRBV4-1; clone size: NA; J gene: TRBJ2-7
CDR3 protein: CASSPGGAGRDTQYF; CDR3 DNA: TGCGCCAGCAGCCCAGGAGGGGCCGGCCGGGATACGCAGTATTTT; D gene: NA; V gene: TRBV4-3; clone size: many; J gene: TRBJ2-3
CDR3 protein: CASSWTGDEQFF; CDR3 DNA: TGTGCCAGCAGTTGGACAGGGGATGAGCAGTTCTTC; D gene: TRBD1; V gene: TRBV2; clone size: NA; J gene: TRBJ2-1
CDR3 protein: CSARDLGLNEKLFF; CDR3 DNA: TGCAGTGCTAGAGATTTAGGGCTGAATGAAAAACTGTTTTTT; D gene: NA; V gene: TRBV20-1; clone size: NA; J gene: TRBJ1-4
CDR3 protein: CASSQSQGYGGSTEAFF; CDR3 DNA: TGTGCCAGCAGCCAATCTCAGGGGTACGGGGGAAGCACTGAAGCTTTCTTT; D gene: NA; V gene: TRBV7-2; clone size: many; J gene: TRBJ1-1
CDR3 protein: CSARRSGNTIYF; CDR3 DNA: TGCAGCGCACGGCGGTCTGGAAACACCATATATTTT; D gene: NA; V gene: TRBV29-1; clone size: few; J gene: TRBJ1-3
CDR3 protein: CASSPDRGGGTEAFF; CDR3 DNA: TGTGCCAGCAGCCCCGACAGGGGTGGTGGCACTGAAGCTTTCTTT; D gene: TRBD1; V gene: TRBV28; clone size: NA; J gene: TRBJ1-1
CDR3 protein: CAIGGGVNTEAFF; CDR3 DNA: TGTGCCATTGGGGGAGGGGTGAACACTGAAGCTTTCTTT; D gene: NA; V gene: TRBV10-3; clone size: few; J gene: TRBJ1-1
CDR3 protein: CAISGRVRPYEQYF; CDR3 DNA: TGTGCCATCAGTGGAAGGGTACGTCCCTACGAGCAGTACTTC; D gene: NA; V gene: TRBV10-3; clone size: few; J gene: TRBJ2-7
CDR3 protein: CASSVGLDNEQFF; CDR3 DNA: TGTGCCAGCAGTGTAGGTTTGGACAATGAGCAGTTCTTC; D gene: NA; V gene: TRBV6-5; clone size: NA; J gene: TRBJ2-1
CDR3 protein: CASSLHRDSYEQYF; CDR3 DNA: TGTGCCAGCAGCTTACACAGGGACTCCTACGAGCAGTACTTC; D gene: NA; V gene: TRBV5-5; clone size: few; J gene: TRBJ2-7
CDR3 protein: CASSQDLDRGSWEQYF; CDR3 DNA: TGCGCCAGCAGCCAAGATTTGGACAGGGGATCTTGGGAGCAGTACTTC; D gene: TRBD1; V gene: TRBV4-1; clone size: NA; J gene: TRBJ2-7
CDR3 protein: CASSMGLNQPQHF; CDR3 DNA: TGTGCCAGTAGTATGGGGTTGAATCAGCCCCAGCATTTT; D gene: NA; V gene: TRBV19; clone size: few; J gene: TRBJ1-5
CDR3 protein: CSARLLARETQYF; CDR3 DNA: TGCAGTGCTCGACTACTAGCGCGGGAGACCCAGTACTTC; D gene: TRBD2; V gene: TRBV20-1; clone size: NA; J gene: TRBJ2-5
CDR3 protein: CSARQLGQATNSGANVLTF; CDR3 DNA: TGCAGTGCTAGACAGCTGGGACAGGCCACCAATTCTGGGGCCAACGTCCTGACTTTC; D gene: TRBD1; V gene: TRBV20-1; clone size: NA; J gene: TRBJ2-6
CDR3 protein: CASSLGGDVRETQYF; CDR3 DNA: TGTGCCAGCAGCTTAGGGGGGGATGTACGAGAGACCCAGTACTTC; D gene: NA; V gene: TRBV11-2; clone size: NA; J gene: TRBJ2-5
CDR3 protein: CASSFRRGGTDTQYF; CDR3 DNA: TGTGCCAGCAGCTTTCGGCGGGGGGGCACAGATACGCAGTATTTT; D gene: TRBD2; V gene: TRBV7-9; clone size: NA; J gene: TRBJ2-3
CDR3 protein: CASSQGYGIVYEQFF; CDR3 DNA: TGTGCCAGCAGCCAAGGCTACGGGATTGTATATGAGCAGTTCTTC; D gene: NA; V gene: TRBV7-2; clone size: NA; J gene: TRBJ2-1
CDR3 protein: CALLAGGALNEQFF; CDR3 DNA: TGTGCCCTCTTGGCGGGAGGGGCCCTTAATGAGCAGTTCTTC; D gene: TRBD2; V gene: TRBV2; clone size: NA; J gene: TRBJ2-1
CDR3 protein: CASSFSVAGDNEQFF; CDR3 DNA: TGTGCCAGCAGTTTTTCGGTAGCGGGAGACAATGAGCAGTTCTTC; D gene: TRBD2; V gene: TRBV28; clone size: NA; J gene: TRBJ2-1
CDR3 protein: CASSPGTSREQFF; CDR3 DNA: TGTGCCAGCAGCCCTGGGACGTCGAGGGAGCAGTTCTTC; D gene: NA; V gene: TRBV7-3; clone size: NA; J gene: TRBJ2-1
CDR3 protein: CASSPAGVDEQFF; CDR3 DNA: TGTGCCAGCTCACCAGCAGGGGTGGATGAGCAGTTCTTC; D gene: NA; V gene: TRBV18; clone size: few; J gene: TRBJ2-1
CDR3 protein: CASSLTSGRAMDTQYF; CDR3 DNA: TGTGCCAGCAGCCTCACTAGCGGGAGGGCCATGGATACGCAGTATTTT; D gene: TRBD2; V gene: TRBV3-1; clone size: NA; J gene: TRBJ2-3